A selection of T cell receptor beta chains follows, all from one sample in a study of OX40 agonist ivuxolimab in advanced cancers. The protocol was immunoSEQ multiplex PCR, while the TCRdb copy is restricted to in-frame clones and leaves out a portion. The repertoire holds 65,000 to 95,000 clones, with approximately 88% as singletons. The sequenced sample was CD4+ or CD8+ T cells sorted from blood, obtained in a trial of the OX40 agonist ivuxolimab. The receptors originated from an adult with an advanced solid tumor such as melanoma, head and neck, liver or kidney cancer. Each CDR3 is given with its conserved first and last residue. D genes are given only for firm matches. Rows give clone size only sometimes, using once, few, many, or a class for an expanded clone.

D: NA
size: few
J: TRBJ2-7
V: TRBV28
DNA: TGTGCCAGCACTATTCGAACCGGGACTCCTGCCTACGAGCAGTACTTC
CDR3: CASTIRTGTPAYEQYF

D: NA
size: NA
J: TRBJ2-2
V: TRBV6-5
DNA: TGTGCCAGCAGTTACCAGACCGCTAACACCGGGGAGCTGTTTTTT
CDR3: CASSYQTANTGELFF

D: TRBD2
size: NA
J: TRBJ2-5
V: TRBV27
DNA: TGTGCCAGCAGTCCCCGGGGACTAGCGGGCCTGGAGACCCAGTACTTC
CDR3: CASSPRGLAGLETQYF

D: NA
size: once
J: TRBJ1-1
V: TRBV6-6
DNA: TGTGCCAGCAGCAGTACAGGCGGTCGAGCTTTCTTT
CDR3: CASSSTGGRAFF

D: TRBD1
size: NA
J: TRBJ2-7
V: TRBV6-5
DNA: TGTGCCAGCTCAACAGGGGGCGCGGGGGAGCAGTACTTC
CDR3: CASSTGGAGEQYF

D: NA
size: NA
J: TRBJ2-3
V: TRBV6-5
DNA: TGTGCCAGCAGTTACGCGGGGAGCCGTGATACGCAGTATTTT
CDR3: CASSYAGSRDTQYF

D: TRBD2
size: NA
J: TRBJ2-7
V: TRBV27
DNA: TGTGCCAGCAGTTCCCTGGGTAGCGGGAGCACTCAGTACTTC
CDR3: CASSSLGSGSTQYF

D: TRBD1
size: once
J: TRBJ2-7
V: TRBV19
DNA: TGTGCCAGTAGTATGTCCCGGGACAGGGGCTACGAGCAGTACTTC
CDR3: CASSMSRDRGYEQYF

D: NA
size: NA
J: TRBJ2-7
V: TRBV20-1
DNA: TGCAGTGCTAGCTCGGCCGCCGAGCAGTACTTC
CDR3: CSASSAAEQYF

D: TRBD1
size: NA
J: TRBJ2-5
V: TRBV7-9
DNA: TGTGCCAGCAGCCGGGACAGTCTGAACCAAGAGACCCAGTACTTC
CDR3: CASSRDSLNQETQYF

D: TRBD2
size: NA
J: TRBJ2-1
V: TRBV27
DNA: TGTGCCAGCAGTTTACGGGTTCTCATTGGGACTAGGAGGGTCAATGAGCAGTTCTTC
CDR3: CASSLRVLIGTRRVNEQFF

D: NA
size: NA
J: TRBJ1-1
V: TRBV7-3
DNA: TGTGCCAGCAGCTTAAATTCAGAGAACACTGAAGCTTTCTTT
CDR3: CASSLNSENTEAFF

D: NA
size: NA
J: TRBJ2-7
V: TRBV5-4
DNA: TGTGCCAGCAGCTTAGCTAGGTACGAGCAGTACTTC
CDR3: CASSLARYEQYF

D: NA
size: NA
J: TRBJ2-2
V: TRBV18
DNA: TGTGCCAGCTCAACTTTAGAGATAGCGGTTCCAACGAACACCGGGGAGCTGTTTTTT
CDR3: CASSTLEIAVPTNTGELFF

D: NA
size: NA
J: TRBJ1-1
V: TRBV30
DNA: TGTGCCTGGAACCCACCGGACAGTGAAGCTTTCTTT
CDR3: CAWNPPDSEAFF

D: NA
size: NA
J: TRBJ2-7
V: TRBV2
DNA: TGTGCCAGCAGGCCGGACAGCTCCTACGAGCAGTACTTC
CDR3: CASRPDSSYEQYF

D: TRBD2
size: once
J: TRBJ2-5
V: TRBV10-2
DNA: TGCGCCAGCAGTCCCCCCCTAGCGGGCCCCCAAGAGACCCAGTACTTC
CDR3: CASSPPLAGPQETQYF

D: TRBD1
size: NA
J: TRBJ1-3
V: TRBV7-2
DNA: TGTGCCAGCAGCTTAGTCGGACAGGGCCCCCCGCTGAGGGGAAACACCATATATTTT
CDR3: CASSLVGQGPPLRGNTIYF

D: NA
size: NA
J: TRBJ2-1
V: TRBV7-6
DNA: TGTGCCAGCAGCTCCATAGAGGGGCGCTACAATGAGCAGTTCTTC
CDR3: CASSSIEGRYNEQFF

D: NA
size: NA
J: TRBJ2-2
V: TRBV7-2
DNA: TGTGCCAGCAGCTTAGTCCCCGCAGGGCGCGCGGTGGAGGAGCTGTTTTTT
CDR3: CASSLVPAGRAVEELFF

D: NA
size: NA
J: TRBJ2-4
V: TRBV6-5
DNA: TGTGCCAGCAGTCCAAGGACTGTAGCCAAAAACATTCAGTACTTC
CDR3: CASSPRTVAKNIQYF

D: NA
size: NA
J: TRBJ2-7
V: TRBV14
DNA: TGTGCCAGCAGCCCACAGAGGACGGCGACATACGAGCAGTACTTC
CDR3: CASSPQRTATYEQYF

D: TRBD1
size: NA
J: TRBJ2-7
V: TRBV30
DNA: TGTGCATCCGGCGACAGGGGGCTTTCCTACGAGCAGTACTTC
CDR3: CASGDRGLSYEQYF